Here is one T cell receptor beta chain with its context. Its antigen is still unknown. Base qualities were left out, and no much larger clone turns up one base away. The CDR3, cysteine through phenylalanine, is 15 amino acids long. This entry keeps only the CDR3 DNA: 45 bases, framed from base 1. V lost 6 bases and J lost 0 bases, and the count of bases not matched to a germline gene is 7. For CDR1 and CDR2, the germline V gene lists MNHEY and SVGAGI. The protocol used for the library was UMI-ligation and nested PCR. To cover both TRBC1 and TRBC2, the beta constant-region primer consisted of an equimolar mix of two oligonucleotides. Four rounds of PCR, combining the SP2 primer with nested alpha and beta constant-region primers, were used to amplify the ligated cDNA. T4 RNA ligase 1 ligated a single-stranded oligonucleotide carrying the SP2 primer and a 12-nucleotide UMI to the cDNA 3' end. The ligation reaction was kept at 16 degrees C for roughly 18-24 hours. PCR2 was usually performed as a SYBR Green qPCR and halted at a preset threshold so that over-amplification would not occur. Apart from the first purification, every purification step used Agencourt AMPure XP magnetic beads. Library amounts were measured by Qubit and library quality was assessed on a TapeStation, where the main peak was expected at around 650 bp. The pooled libraries were sequenced on an Illumina MiSeq using v2 2x251 paired-end kits, which usually yielded roughly 0.85-2.3 million reads per sample. Each sample library was pooled at about 4 nM, and about 5-7.5% PhiX was included to improve cluster recognition. The study's processing was this. Using tag matching that tolerated one base-pair mismatch, Decombinator assigned V and J genes to FASTQ reads that had been processed by Demultiplexor. By using UMIs, Collapsinator corrected both sequencing errors and the frequency errors caused by PCR heterogeneity. TCRs were translated and CDR3s were extracted from the conserved cysteine to the FGXG phenylalanine by CDR3Translator, with non-productive sequences being flagged. Gini, Shannon entropy and inverse Simpson indices were calculated on repertoires subsampled to equal numbers of UMI-defined TCRs. Power-law fits to clonotype abundance distributions were performed by maximum likelihood within the linear range. When run on a single naive CD8 sample, MIGEC and the pipeline yielded similar UMI counts, similar unique TCR numbers and similar clonal distributions. The repertoires were searched for 7,000 to 8,000 CMV-associated CDR3 sequences that had been compiled from VDJdb and a published dataset. Starting from the raw public reads, TCRdb applied fastp trimming at Q25, assembled clones with MiXCR and retained in-frame beta chains. Every entry covers one CDR3 protein and lists the most common genes and DNA from its rows. The V and J calls shown here were made by TCRdb, not taken from the authors' results. The sample has some 110,000 distinct CDR3 sequences on record, approximately 37% of them singletons. The ten most abundant clones make up approximately 0.88% of the sample.

This entry is derived from a study of naive and memory T cell subsets (dated by TCRdb to 2015 to 2018). Notes on the research overall: Sorted naive and memory T cell subsets from peripheral blood were analyzed in the study using a UMI-based, open-source pipeline for TCR alpha and beta sequencing. The functional CMV T cell responses agreed completely with IgG serology results. RNA was DNase-treated and reverse transcribed with TCR constant-region primers, mostly using SuperScript III.

From the second PCR step on, the TCR alpha and beta chain libraries were amplified in separate reactions. CMV status of each donor was established by measuring IFNgamma production from CD4+ T cells after fresh PBMCs were stimulated overnight with CMV viral lysate. CD4 T cells were positively selected with Miltenyi beads, followed by positive selection of CD8 T cells from the CD4-negative fraction. Cells stained for CD3, CD4, CD8, CD45RA, CD27 and a live/dead dye were sorted on a BD Aria II into four subsets by CD45RA and CD27. A few healthy volunteers provided blood, and the blood of each volunteer was split into CD4 and CD8 T cells and then into four differentiation subsets. Around 110 ml of peripheral blood was taken from each donor, and PBMC were separated by density-gradient centrifugation on Ficoll-Paque PLUS. After sorting, cells were lysed in RLT buffer, RNA was extracted using a Qiagen RNeasy kit, and the extracted RNA was stored at -80 degrees C.

Broad study findings and their caveats: In both CD4 and CD8 cells, the Gini index increased while Shannon and inverse Simpson diversity decreased from naive through CM, EM and EMRA. No ground truth was available to validate the repertoire findings for the naive and memory subsets. RNA-based TCR counts may be affected by expression changes linked to T cell activation and differentiation. After error correction, only a single occurrence was seen for over 95% of naive TCR sequences, so much steeper abundance distributions were produced than in memory subsets. A power law was followed by TCR abundance, with an exponent that differed between naive and memory subsets but was consistent across the three individuals. Clonotypes were defined as single alpha or beta chain sequences, not paired alpha/beta receptors.

The chain is encoded by TRBV6-5 joined to TRBJ1-1; 7 central bases correspond to TRBD1. The sequence derives from a human donor in good health. Sequencing was done on a sample of central memory CD4+ T cells from blood. The cell subset or site label, as the study defines it: central memory, CD45RA- CD27+. The CDR3: CASRRDRLMNTEAFF. The sequenced DNA: TGTGCCAGCAGGCGGGACAGACTCATGAACACTGAAGCTTTCTTT.